This T cell receptor beta chain stems from a study of cytotoxic CD8 clonotypes in ibrutinib-treated CLL. Only one count was recorded for this clone. Some clones are missing from TCRdb's copy, which holds only in-frame ones; the method was immunoSEQ multiplex PCR. This sample yields roughly 180,000 clones, of which around 80% are seen a single time; about 5% belongs to the top ten. V gave up 6 bases and J gave up 5 bases; unmatched junction bases: 14. Germline assignment: CDR1 SGHNT and CDR2 YYREEE (reference sequence). The CDR3 totals 17 residues. V is TRBV5-4 and J is TRBJ2-5, with 12 bases fitting TRBD2. This specimen was PBMCs, taken after 24 months of ibrutinib treatment. The sequence came from a human donor with chronic lymphocytic leukemia. DNA of the CDR3: TGTGCCAGCATCGCTCGATTACTAGCGGGGGGAACGGAGACCCAGTACTTC. Protein product: CASIARLLAGGTETQYF.